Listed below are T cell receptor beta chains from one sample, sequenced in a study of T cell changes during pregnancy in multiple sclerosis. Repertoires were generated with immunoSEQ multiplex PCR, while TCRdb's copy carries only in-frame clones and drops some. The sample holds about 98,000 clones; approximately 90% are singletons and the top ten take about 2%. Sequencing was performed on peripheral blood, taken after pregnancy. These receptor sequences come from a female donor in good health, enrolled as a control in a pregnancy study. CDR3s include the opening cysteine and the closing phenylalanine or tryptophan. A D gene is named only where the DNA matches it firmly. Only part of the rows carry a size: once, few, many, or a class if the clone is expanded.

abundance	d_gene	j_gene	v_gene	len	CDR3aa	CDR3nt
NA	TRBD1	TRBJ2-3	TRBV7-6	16	CASSLLRDRGTDTQYF	TGTGCCAGCAGCTTACTCCGGGACAGGGGCACAGATACGCAGTATTTT
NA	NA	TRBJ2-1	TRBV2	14	CASRQEVTGDEQFF	TGTGCCAGCAGACAAGAGGTGACGGGGGATGAGCAGTTCTTC
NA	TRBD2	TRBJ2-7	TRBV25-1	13	CASRASGGYEQYF	TGTGCCAGCAGAGCCTCCGGGGGGTACGAGCAGTACTTC
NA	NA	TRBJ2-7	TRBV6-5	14	CASNAGTDTKEQYF	TGTGCCAGCAACGCGGGGACAGACACTAAAGAGCAGTACTTC
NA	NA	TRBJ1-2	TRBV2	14	CASSQGHTNYGYTF	TGTGCCAGCAGTCAGGGCCACACTAACTATGGCTACACCTTC
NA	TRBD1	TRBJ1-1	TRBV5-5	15	CASSLVGQGNTEAFF	TGTGCCAGCAGCTTGGTGGGACAGGGAAACACTGAAGCTTTCTTT
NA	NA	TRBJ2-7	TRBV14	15	CASSPAGTPMYEQYF	TGTGCCAGCAGTCCAGCCGGGACACCAATGTACGAGCAGTACTTC
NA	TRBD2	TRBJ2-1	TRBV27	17	CASSLRSGGASYNEQFF	TGTGCCAGCAGTTTACGGAGCGGGGGGGCCTCCTACAATGAGCAGTTCTTC
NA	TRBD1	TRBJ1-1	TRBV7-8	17	CASSLGRTGGPRTEAFF	TGTGCCAGCAGCTTAGGGAGGACAGGGGGACCTCGCACTGAAGCTTTCTTT
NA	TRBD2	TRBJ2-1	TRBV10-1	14	CASSVAGGMDEQFF	TGCGCCAGCAGTGTAGCGGGGGGGATGGATGAGCAGTTCTTC
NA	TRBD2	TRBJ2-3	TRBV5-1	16	CASSPGLAGGSDTQYF	TGCGCCAGCAGCCCCGGACTAGCGGGGGGGTCTGATACGCAGTATTTT
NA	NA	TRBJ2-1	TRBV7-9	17	CASRNTVGGSSYNEQFF	TGTGCCAGCAGGAATACCGTAGGGGGTAGCTCCTACAATGAGCAGTTCTTC
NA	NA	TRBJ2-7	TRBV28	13	CACSPPPSYEQYF	TGTGCCTGCAGCCCCCCTCCTTCCTACGAGCAGTACTTC
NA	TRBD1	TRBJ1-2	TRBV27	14	CASSFDRDSGGYTF	TGTGCCAGCAGTTTCGACCGGGACAGCGGAGGCTACACCTTC
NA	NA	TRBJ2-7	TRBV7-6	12	CASSSTGKEQYF	TGTGCCAGCAGCTCTACAGGTAAAGAGCAGTACTTC
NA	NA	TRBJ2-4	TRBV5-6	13	CASSLSFRNIQYF	TGTGCCAGCAGCTTGTCCTTCAGGAACATTCAGTACTTC
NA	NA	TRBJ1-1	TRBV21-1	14	CASSSRDTDTEAFF	TGTGCCAGCAGTTCCCGGGACACCGACACTGAAGCTTTCTTT
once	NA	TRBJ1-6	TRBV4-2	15	CASSQDDSVESPLHF	TGTGCCAGCAGCCAAGATGACTCGGTGGAGTCACCCCTCCACTTT
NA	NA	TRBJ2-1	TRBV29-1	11	CSVSGQNEQFF	TGCAGCGTTAGTGGGCAAAATGAGCAGTTCTTC
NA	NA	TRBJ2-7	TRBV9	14	CASSVGQGTYEQYF	TGTGCCAGCAGCGTTGGCCAGGGGACGTACGAGCAGTACTTC
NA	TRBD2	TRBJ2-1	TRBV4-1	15	CASSHASGSYNEQFF	TGCGCCAGCAGCCATGCTAGCGGGAGTTACAATGAGCAGTTCTTC
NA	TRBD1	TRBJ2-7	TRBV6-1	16	CASSEGTGSGAYEQYF	TGTGCCAGCAGTGAAGGGACAGGGTCGGGGGCCTACGAGCAGTACTTC
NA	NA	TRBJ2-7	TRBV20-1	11	CSAGDFYEQYF	TGCAGTGCTGGAGACTTCTACGAGCAGTACTTC
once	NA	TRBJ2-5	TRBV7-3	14	CASSRYAGSGTQYF	TGTGCCAGCAGCCGATATGCGGGCTCGGGGACCCAGTACTTC
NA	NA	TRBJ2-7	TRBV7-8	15	CASSLDTDKTYEQYF	TGTGCCAGCAGCTTAGACACGGACAAAACCTACGAGCAGTACTTC
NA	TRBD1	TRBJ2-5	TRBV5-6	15	CASSLARGRGGTQYF	TGTGCCAGCAGCTTGGCCAGGGGGAGAGGAGGGACCCAGTACTTC
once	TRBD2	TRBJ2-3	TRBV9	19	CASSVASGGTLASTDTQYF	TGTGCCAGCAGCGTAGCTAGCGGGGGGACGCTCGCTAGCACAGATACGCAGTATTTT
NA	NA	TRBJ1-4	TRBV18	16	CASSPDGAWANEKLFF	TGTGCCAGCTCACCTGACGGAGCTTGGGCTAATGAAAAACTGTTTTTT
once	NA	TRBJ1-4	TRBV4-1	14	CASSDWSTNEKLFF	TGCGCCAGCAGCGACTGGTCAACTAATGAAAAACTGTTTTTT
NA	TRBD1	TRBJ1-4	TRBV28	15	CASRRQGASNEKLFF	TGTGCCAGCAGGAGACAGGGGGCTTCTAATGAAAAACTGTTTTTT
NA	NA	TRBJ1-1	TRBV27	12	CASSYLGGEAFF	TGTGCCAGCAGTTACCTAGGAGGAGAAGCTTTCTTT
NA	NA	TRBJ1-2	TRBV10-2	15	CASSPIGGQSYGYTF	TGCGCCAGCAGTCCTATCGGGGGGCAGAGCTATGGCTACACCTTC
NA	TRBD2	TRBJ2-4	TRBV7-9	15	CASSWGTSGGAIQYF	TGTGCCAGCAGCTGGGGGACTAGCGGGGGGGCAATTCAGTACTTC
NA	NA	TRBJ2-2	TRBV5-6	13	CASSSTNTGELFF	TGTGCCAGCAGCTCTACGAACACCGGGGAGCTGTTTTTT
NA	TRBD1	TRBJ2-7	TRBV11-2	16	CASSLGDRGASYEQYF	TGTGCCAGCAGCTTAGGTGACAGGGGGGCCTCCTACGAGCAGTACTTC
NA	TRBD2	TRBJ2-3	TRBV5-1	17	CASSPVAGAMGTDTQYF	TGCGCCAGCAGCCCAGTCGCGGGAGCAATGGGCACAGATACGCAGTATTTT
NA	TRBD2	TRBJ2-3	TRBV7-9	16	CASSQMTSLVTDTQYF	TGTGCCAGCAGCCAGATGACTAGCTTGGTGACAGATACGCAGTATTTT
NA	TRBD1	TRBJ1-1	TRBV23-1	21	CASSQSISINRGLRSVTEAFF	TGCGCCAGCAGTCAATCGATATCTATTAACAGGGGGCTGCGGTCGGTCACTGAAGCTTTCTTT
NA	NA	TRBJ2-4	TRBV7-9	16	CASSLQGTAAKNIQYF	TGTGCCAGCAGCTTACAGGGAACCGCGGCCAAAAACATTCAGTACTTC
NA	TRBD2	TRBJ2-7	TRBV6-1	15	CASTSYGTSGYEQYF	TGTGCCAGCACTTCCTACGGGACTAGCGGATACGAGCAGTACTTC
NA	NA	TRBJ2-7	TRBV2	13	CASSEAGLQNGGF	TGTGCCAGCAGTGAAGCGGGACTCCAAAACGGGGGCTTC
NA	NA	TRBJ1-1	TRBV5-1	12	CASGGGDTEAFF	TGCGCCAGCGGGGGAGGGGACACTGAAGCTTTCTTT
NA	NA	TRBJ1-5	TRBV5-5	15	CASSLDAGSNQPQHF	TGTGCCAGCAGCTTGGACGCGGGGAGCAATCAGCCCCAGCATTTT
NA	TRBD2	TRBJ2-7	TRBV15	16	CATSRDTGGGLREQYF	TGTGCCACCAGCAGAGATACGGGGGGGGGATTGCGAGAGCAGTACTTC
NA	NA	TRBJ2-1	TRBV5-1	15	CASRPSQPSYNEQFF	TGCGCCAGCAGACCTAGCCAACCCTCCTACAATGAGCAGTTCTTC
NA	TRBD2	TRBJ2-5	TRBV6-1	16	CASSAKLAGDQETQYF	TGTGCCAGCAGTGCCAAACTAGCGGGAGACCAAGAGACCCAGTACTTC
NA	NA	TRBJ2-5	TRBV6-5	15	CASSYSGEPAQAQYF	TGTGCCAGCAGTTACTCGGGAGAGCCAGCCCAGGCCCAGTACTTC
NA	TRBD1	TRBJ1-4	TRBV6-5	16	CASSYAPGQGLEKLFF	TGTGCCAGCAGTTACGCGCCGGGACAGGGATTGGAAAAACTGTTTTTT
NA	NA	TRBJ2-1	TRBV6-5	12	CASTTGWNEQFF	TGTGCCAGCACCACTGGTTGGAATGAGCAGTTCTTC
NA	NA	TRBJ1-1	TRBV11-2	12	CANSLGQSEAFF	TGTGCCAACAGCTTAGGACAATCTGAAGCTTTCTTT
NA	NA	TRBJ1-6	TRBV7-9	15	CASSSARDIGSPLHF	TGTGCCAGCAGCTCGGCCCGGGACATAGGGTCACCCCTCCACTTT
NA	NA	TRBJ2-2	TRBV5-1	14	CASKGTAGSGELFF	TGCGCCAGCAAAGGGACAGCGGGTTCCGGGGAGCTGTTTTTT
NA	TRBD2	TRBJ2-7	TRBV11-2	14	CASSLLTSGYEQYF	TGTGCCAGCAGCTTACTGACTAGCGGCTACGAGCAGTACTTC